This T cell receptor (beta chain) was sequenced in a study of T cell responses to AZD1222 COVID-19 vaccine. TCRdb's copy holds only in-frame clones and misses some; the assay was immunoSEQ multiplex PCR. The repertoire holds 160,000 or so clones, with 90% as singletons. Points on this clone: Its antigen is unidentified.

Recipients boosted at about 4 weeks or about 12 weeks are pooled. Study-level points and caveats: At baseline, seropositivity was found in only a handful of AZD1222 recipients. Repertoire collection took place solely once the T cell response had peaked.

The germline V and J ends were trimmed by 5 bases and 3 bases, with 14 bases remaining between them. The CDR3 covers 13 residues. Looked up from germline, CDR1 is GTSNPN and CDR2 is SVGIG (reference sequence). This TCR was sampled from an adult who received the AZD1222 COVID-19 vaccine. J is TRBJ2-7 and V is TRBV30; D gene unclear. The sequencing here drew on peripheral blood, taken 28 days after the second AZD1222 dose. The chain's CDR3 is CAWELSANYEQYF. CDR3 DNA: TGTGCCTGGGAATTATCTGCGAACTACGAGCAGTACTTC.